These 29 T cell receptor beta chains share one sample of origin, sequenced in a study of T cells expressing NK-cell markers. TCRdb derives one entry per CDR3 protein from the 5' RACE reads, leaving out DNA. Listed are roughly 390,000 distinct CDR3 sequences; around 10% falls within the top ten. The sequenced sample was blood T cells: a sorted CD56 or NKG2C T cell subset, CD4+ or CD8+ T cells, or bulk PBMC T cells (not recorded which). The receptors were gathered from a woman in her 50s in good health.

The chain employs TRBV29-1 and TRBJ1-2; TCRdb designates TRBD1, a call that cannot be tested without DNA. CDR3 length: 13 amino acids. CDR1 is SQVTM, CDR2 ANQGSEA, per germline. CDR3 loop: CSGTRGRGEGYTF. Supplemented by reference TRBV29-1 and TRBJ1-2, the full variable domain reads SAVISQKPSRDICQRGTSLTIQCQVDSQVTMMFWYRQQPGQSLTLIATANQGSEATYESGFVIDKFPISRPNLTFSTLTVSNMSPEDSSIYLCSGTRGRGEGYTFGSGTRLTVV.

The rearrangement links TRBV12-3 or TRBV12-4 to TRBJ2-1. This CDR3 comprises 11 residues. The CDR3 spells CASRATNEQFF.

V usage is TRBV5-1 and J usage is TRBJ2-3; TCRdb's D call of TRBD2 is untestable without DNA. From germline, CDR1 is SGHRS and CDR2 YFSETQ. The CDR3 extends over 15 amino acids. CDR3 residues: CASSPAGLATDTQYF.

V usage is TRBV18 and J usage is TRBJ2-3; TCRdb's assignment of TRBD2 cannot be checked, as there is no DNA. The CDR3 is made up of 16 amino acids. CDR1 and CDR2 from the germline V gene are KGHSH and LQKENI. The CDR3: CASSPKAGGTTDTQYF.

The chain employs TRBV10-3 and TRBJ2-1; TCRdb returns TRBD2, unconfirmable since there is no DNA. The CDR3 is 15 residues long. Germline V gives CDR1 ENHRY, CDR2 SYGVKD. The CDR3 loop is CAISRGTSGRNEQFF.

The J gene is TRBJ1-1, the V gene TRBV2. Germline values: CDR1 SNHLY, CDR2 FYNNEI. The CDR3 length is 13 residues. CDR3 protein: CASRESEAYRAFF.

The chain has TRBV5-1 and TRBJ2-1; with no DNA, the TCRdb D assignment of TRBD2 cannot be verified. The CDR3 has 14 residues. The V gene's germline CDR1 is SGHRS and CDR2 YFSETQ. The CDR3 here is CASSIAVGGREQFF.

The V gene is TRBV12-3 or TRBV12-4, the J gene TRBJ2-5. CDR3 length: 11 amino acids. CDR3 amino acids: CASGYVETQYF.

The V gene is TRBV7-2, the J gene TRBJ2-3. CDR1 SGHTA and CDR2 FQGNSA come from the germline V gene. This CDR3 is built from 16 residues. The CDR3 is CASSLGLAYGTDTQYF.

This CDR3 is CASSQDPIGGGNTDTQYF. The V call is TRBV3-1, the J call TRBJ2-3; TCRdb's D gene call, TRBD2, goes unchecked for lack of DNA. Germline V gene data show CDR1 as LGHDT and CDR2 as YNNKEL (reference sequence). CDR3 size: 18 residues.

This chain joins TRBV29-1 and TRBJ2-1; with no DNA, the TCRdb D assignment of TRBD2 cannot be verified. In germline, CDR1 is SQVTM, CDR2 ANQGSEA. The CDR3 spans 13 residues. CDR3 residues: CSMYSGRSYEQFF.

The chain is built from TRBV7-9 and TRBJ2-5; TCRdb outputs TRBD2, but without DNA this stays unchecked. This CDR3 is 13 amino acids long. The V gene's germline CDR1 is SEHNR and CDR2 FQNEAQ (reference sequence). The CDR3: CASGRPNQETQYF.

The J gene is TRBJ2-1, the V gene TRBV24-1; the TCRdb D gene call, TRBD1, has no DNA to confirm it. The CDR3 is made up of 15 amino acids. Germline values: CDR1 KGHDR, CDR2 SFDVKD. The CDR3 is CATLPGNRPDNEQFF.

The rearrangement joins TRBV7-9 to TRBJ2-5; TCRdb picks TRBD2, but there is no DNA to check that call. The CDR3 contains 15 residues. Germline V gene data show CDR1 as SEHNR and CDR2 as FQNEAQ (reference sequence). The CDR3 here is CASSLDGTNQETQYF. The whole variable domain, filled in from reference TRBV7-9 and TRBJ2-5, reads DTGVSQNPRHKITKRGQNVTFRCDPISEHNRLYWYRQTLGQGPEFLTYFQNEAQLEKSRLLSDRFSAERPKGSFSTLEIQRTEQGDSAMYLCASSLDGTNQETQYFGPGTRLLVL.

The chain couples TRBV12-3 or TRBV12-4 to TRBJ2-7. The CDR3 has 15 residues. The chain's CDR3 is CASSFRGQETYEQYF.

V usage is TRBV20-1 and J usage is TRBJ1-1; checking the TCRdb D call of TRBD1 is not possible without DNA. CDR1 is DFQATT and CDR2 is SNEGSKA in the germline V gene (reference sequence). This CDR3 region has 12 residues. This chain's CDR3 is CANRGRNTEAFF.

The V gene is TRBV12-3 or TRBV12-4, the J gene TRBJ1-1. The CDR3 has 15 residues. This CDR3 is CASSLFPQGNTEAFF.

The chain is built from TRBV20-1 and TRBJ2-2. Germline CDR1 DFQATT, CDR2 SNEGSKA (reference sequence). The CDR3 length is 13 residues. The CDR3 sequence is CSATFGFGGELFF.

The chain combines TRBV20-1 with TRBJ2-3; TCRdb proposes TRBD2, but this gene call is untestable without DNA. The CDR3 runs to 16 residues. Germline V gene sequence: CDR1 DFQATT, CDR2 SNEGSKA (reference sequence). CDR3: CSARFGGRRGTDTQYF.

The chain has TRBV28 and TRBJ2-5. In germline, CDR1 is MDHEN, CDR2 SYDVKM. The CDR3 covers 15 residues. This CDR3 reads CASSPSTAEQETQYF.

This chain uses TRBV5-4 with TRBJ2-5. There are 12 residues in the CDR3. The germline CDR1 and CDR2 sequences are SGHNT and YYREEE (reference sequence). CDR3 loop: CASSKQTETQYF.

This rearrangement joins TRBV20-1 to TRBJ1-1; the TRBD1 assignment by TCRdb is unverifiable without DNA. Germline values: CDR1 DFQATT, CDR2 SNEGSKA (reference sequence). This CDR3 comprises 14 residues. Here the CDR3 reads CSAPRVGGRTEAFF.

This chain links TRBV4-1 with TRBJ1-5; TCRdb names TRBD1, which stays unverified in the absence of DNA. The CDR3 covers 16 residues. From germline, CDR1 is MGHRA and CDR2 YSYEKL. CDR3 in amino acids: CASSRNQGQSNQPQHF.

The chain joins TRBV20-1 to TRBJ2-7; checking the TCRdb D call of TRBD2 is not possible without DNA. The CDR3 sequence is 12 residues long. Looked up from germline, CDR1 is DFQATT and CDR2 is SNEGSKA (reference sequence). CDR3 sequence reads: CSAGTSRGEQYF.

The genes are TRBV20-1 and TRBJ1-2; TCRdb lists TRBD1, though no DNA is available to test this call. The CDR3 covers 12 residues. Germline V gene data show CDR1 as DFQATT and CDR2 as SNEGSKA (reference sequence). This CDR3 reads CSASDRVRGYTF.

The genes are TRBV12-3 or TRBV12-4 and TRBJ1-5; TCRdb gives TRBD1 as the D gene, but with no DNA this cannot be confirmed. There are 15 residues in the CDR3. The chain's CDR3 is CASSLTPPGRQPQHF.

The chain employs TRBV7-7 and TRBJ2-2; no DNA is available, so the TRBD2 call from TCRdb remains unchecked. The CDR3 has 15 amino acids. Germline V gives CDR1 SSHAT, CDR2 FNYEAQ (reference sequence). The CDR3 protein is CASSPHSGRVVELFF.

The rearrangement links TRBV4-1 to TRBJ1-1; there is no DNA to check the TCRdb D call of TRBD1. This CDR3 has 17 amino acids. The V gene's germline CDR1 is MGHRA and CDR2 YSYEKL. This CDR3 is CASRTLGGAAVNTEAFF.

V gene TRBV18 combines with J gene TRBJ1-5; the TCRdb D gene call, TRBD1, has no DNA to confirm it. From germline, CDR1 is KGHSH and CDR2 LQKENI. The CDR3 runs 17 residues. The CDR3 region is CASSSGQGRGSNQPQHF.